This entry is about one T cell receptor (beta chain). The protocol was immunoSEQ multiplex PCR, while the TCRdb copy is restricted to in-frame clones and leaves out a portion. The sample records 85,000 to 100,000 clones, about 95% being singletons. The V gene end was trimmed by 5 bases and the J gene end by 7 bases; junction bases not matched to a gene: 6. Germline CDR1 reads SGHTA; CDR2 reads FQGTGA. There are 14 residues in the CDR3. These data originate in a study of technical replicates of blood from several donors. This clonotype was sampled from a human donor in good health. The genes are TRBV7-3 and TRBJ2-1; 9 bases line up with TRBD1. Sample: T cells isolated from PBMCs. CDR3 DNA sequence: TGTGCCAGCAGCACCCCGGGACAGGGAAATGAGCAGTTCTTC. It specifies CASSTPGQGNEQFF. Combining the CDR3 with reference TRBV7-3 and TRBJ2-1 gives the whole variable domain GAGVSQTPSNKVTEKGKYVELRCDPISGHTALYWYRQSLGQGPEFLIYFQGTGAADDSGLPNDRFFAVRPEGSVSTLKIQRTERGDSAVYLCASSTPGQGNEQFFGPGTRLTVL.